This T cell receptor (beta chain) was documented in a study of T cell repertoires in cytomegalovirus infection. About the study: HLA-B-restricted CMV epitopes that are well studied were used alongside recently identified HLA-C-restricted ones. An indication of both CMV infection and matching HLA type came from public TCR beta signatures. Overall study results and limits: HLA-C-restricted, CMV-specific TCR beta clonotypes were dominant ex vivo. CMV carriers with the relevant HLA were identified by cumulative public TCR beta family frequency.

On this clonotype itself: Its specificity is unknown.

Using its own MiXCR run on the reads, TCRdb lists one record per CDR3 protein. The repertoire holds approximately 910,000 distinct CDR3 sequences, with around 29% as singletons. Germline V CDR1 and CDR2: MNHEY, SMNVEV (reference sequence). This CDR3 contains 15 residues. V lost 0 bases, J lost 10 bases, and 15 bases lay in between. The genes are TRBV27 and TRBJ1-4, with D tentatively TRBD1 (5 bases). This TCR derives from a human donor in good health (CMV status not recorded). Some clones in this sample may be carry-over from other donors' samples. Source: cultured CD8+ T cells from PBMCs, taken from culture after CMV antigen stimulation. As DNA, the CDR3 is TGTGCCAGCAGTTTATCCCGGGGACTTGGCGGAAAACTGTTTTTT. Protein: CASSLSRGLGGKLFF.